What follows are 5 T cell receptor beta chains derived from one specimen sequenced in a study of T cell responses to AZD1222 COVID-19 vaccine. The table came from immunoSEQ multiplex PCR; TCRdb's copy has only in-frame clones and leaves some out. The sample holds around 67,000 clones, around 84% seen once. Sequences were derived from peripheral blood, sampled on day 0 of AZD1222 vaccination. These receptors were taken from an adult in good health.

The gene calls are TRBV27 and TRBJ2-1; D not certain. The V end was cut by 5 bases, the J end by 9 bases, with 17 bases between. Germline CDR1 is MNHEY and CDR2 is SMNVEV (reference sequence). CDR3 length: 14 amino acids. Written as DNA, the CDR3 is TGTGCCAGCAGTCCCTATGGGCCATTCCGTGAGCAGTTCTTC. It specifies CASSPYGPFREQFF.

J is TRBJ1-5 and V is TRBV28; possible D gene TRBD1, 5 bases. The germline V gene encodes CDR1 MDHEN and CDR2 SYDVKM. This CDR3 is built from 17 residues. V dropped 8 bases and J dropped 6 bases, with 26 bases sitting between them. CDR3 in amino acids: CASGLGSRGDFGQPQHF. The CDR3 coding sequence is TGTGCCAGCGGACTAGGGAGCCGGGGGGATTTTGGTCAGCCCCAGCATTTT.

The rearrangement uses TRBV5-4 and TRBJ2-5; tentative D call: TRBD1 (6 bases). Germline lookup yields CDR1 SGHNT and CDR2 YYREEE (reference sequence). This CDR3 has 15 amino acids. V dropped 4 bases and J dropped 2 bases, with 15 bases sitting between them. The CDR3 DNA follows: TGTGCCAGCAGCATCAGGACAGCTGCACAAGAGACCCAGTACTTC. This gives the protein CASSIRTAAQETQYF.

The V and J genes are TRBV10-3 and TRBJ1-1; D possibly corresponds to TRBD1 (6 bases). The CDR3 runs 14 residues. Trimming pared 3 bases from V and 0 bases from J, leaving 8 bases between. The germline CDR1 and CDR2 sequences are ENHRY and SYGVKD. The CDR3 loop is CAISERTVNTEAFF. CDR3 coding DNA: TGTGCCATCAGTGAAAGGACAGTGAACACTGAAGCTTTCTTT.

With regard to this clone: Other DNA sequences in the sample encode the same CDR3. The chain carries TRBV12-3 or TRBV12-4 and TRBJ1-2; D possibly corresponds to TRBD1 (5 bases). The CDR3 extends over 13 amino acids. Trimming cost V 2 bases and J 3 bases, with 7 bases left between them. The DNA for the CDR3 is TGTGCCAGCAGTTTACAGGGTGACTATGGCTACACCTTC. Translation gives CASSLQGDYGYTF.